This T cell receptor (beta chain) was retrieved from a study of beta chain features in type 1 diabetes. The isolated RNA, all of it, was reverse transcribed, so expressed TCRB transcripts were what got sequenced. Clones were read by immunoSEQ multiplex PCR, and TCRdb kept only the in-frame ones, dropping some. The data contain over 650,000 clones, more than 13% of them singletons. This clone was detected a few times. The antigen remains unidentified. Additional DNA sequences in this sample encode the identical CDR3. Overall study findings and caveats: A moderate, significant TCRB CDR3 shortening appeared in type 1 diabetes across four CD4+ subsets.

The source of this sequence is a man younger than 35 with type 1 diabetes. The source material was naive CD4+ T cells from blood.

CDR3 amino acids: CASSLGDTAYEQYF. Here the CDR3 DNA reads TGCGCCAGCAGCTTGGGAGACACGGCCTACGAGCAGTACTTC. The chain links TRBV5-1 to TRBJ2-7; D gene ambiguous. Looked up from germline, CDR1 is SGHRS and CDR2 is YFSETQ. The CDR3 contains 14 residues. V dropped 0 bases and J dropped 2 bases, with 9 bases sitting between them.